This passage covers 31 T cell receptor beta chains from one sample sequenced in a study of T cell repertoires in cytomegalovirus infection (dated by TCRdb to the late 2010s). The treatment or condition label for this specimen denotes: in vitro stimulation with specific CMV peptide epitopes to enrich CMV-specific T cells. Their antigen targets remain unknown. The run used an Illumina HiSeq 1500. Starting from the raw public reads, TCRdb applied fastp trimming at Q25, assembled clones with MiXCR and retained in-frame beta chains. CDR3 protein duplicates are merged, each entry listing the most common genes and DNA. Counted in this sample were roughly 920,000 distinct CDR3 sequences; roughly 30% of them appeared once. The ten largest make up 13% of the sample. The source was cultured CD8+ T cells from PBMCs, collected from culture after CMV antigen stimulation. The receptors here all came from a human donor in good health (CMV status not recorded). Some clones in this sample may be carry-over from other donors' samples.

There are a few counts of this clonotype. The chain couples TRBV6-5 to TRBJ2-7; 7 positions agree with TRBD2. Germline V CDR1 and CDR2: MNHEY, SVGAGI. The CDR3 covers 14 residues. V gave up 6 bases and J gave up 2 bases; unmatched junction bases: 7. In nucleotides, the CDR3 is TGTGCCAGCAGCTACACGGGGGGTCCCTACGAGCAGTACTTC. Amino acids: CASSYTGGPYEQYF.

The chain links TRBV2 to TRBJ2-2; no definite D call. CDR1 SNHLY and CDR2 FYNNEI come from the germline V gene. There are 14 residues in the CDR3. V was clipped by 1 base and J by 3 bases, with 6 bases between them. CDR3 amino acids: CASSEDRYTGELFF. CDR3 bases: TGTGCCAGCAGTGAAGATCGGTACACCGGGGAGCTGTTTTTT.

The chain links TRBV6-2 or TRBV6-3 to TRBJ2-3; TRBD1 might be the D (5 bases). Germline-derived CDR1 and CDR2 are MNHEY and SVGEGT. The length of the CDR3 is 19 residues. V shed 0 bases and J shed 1 base, with 20 bases lying between them. The CDR3 here is CASSYSHIEGHSGTDTQYF. CDR3 nucleotides: TGTGCCAGCAGTTACTCCCATATAGAAGGACACAGCGGCACAGATACGCAGTATTTT.

V is TRBV12-3 or TRBV12-4 and J is TRBJ2-2; 11 positions match TRBD2. The length of the CDR3 is 18 residues. V gave up 3 bases and J gave up 4 bases; unmatched junction bases: 10. CDR3 in amino acids: CASSFRLAGGRGTGELFF. Written as DNA, the CDR3 is TGTGCCAGCAGTTTTAGGCTAGCGGGGGGCCGGGGCACCGGGGAGCTGTTTTTT.

V is TRBV7-4 and J is TRBJ2-6; D might be TRBD1 or TRBD2, each matching 5 bases. V shed 8 bases and J shed 0 bases, with 23 bases lying between them. The germline V gene encodes CDR1 SGHVT and CDR2 SQSDAQ. The CDR3 consists of 19 residues. Written as DNA, the CDR3 is TGTGCCAGCGGTAGAGTCGAATTCGGGGCGGGCTCTGGGGCCAACGTCCTGACTTTC. Its protein product is CASGRVEFGAGSGANVLTF.

The genes are TRBV2 and TRBJ1-2; D gene uncertain. The germline gives CDR1 SNHLY, CDR2 FYNNEI. The CDR3 contains 14 residues. Trimming stripped 11 bases from V and 6 bases from J, with 22 bases between. In DNA, the CDR3 is TGTGCCGGAAGTATTCTAGGACTGGAGGATGGCTACACCTTC. As protein: CAGSILGLEDGYTF.

This chain connects TRBV4-1 to TRBJ2-3; the D gene is possibly TRBD2 (5 bases). CDR1 is MGHRA, CDR2 YSYEKL, per germline. Trimming shortened V by 5 bases and J by 2 bases, and 14 bases separated the two germline ends. The CDR3 runs 15 residues. The CDR3 spells CASSFRPDFTDTQYF. The CDR3, as DNA: TGCGCCAGCAGCTTCCGTCCGGACTTCACAGATACGCAGTATTTT.

This clonotype showed up just once. The rearrangement uses TRBV10-3 and TRBJ2-2; 11 bases fit TRBD1. CDR1 is ENHRY, CDR2 SYGVKD, per germline. With 1 base clipped from V and 4 bases from J, the junction kept 5 bases outside the gene matches. This CDR3 contains 17 residues. Written as DNA, the CDR3 is TGTGCCATCAGTGAGTACGCGGGACAGGGGGTCACCGGGGAGCTGTTTTTT. This gives the protein CAISEYAGQGVTGELFF.

This chain uses TRBV7-9 with TRBJ1-1; 9 bases align to TRBD1. V shed 1 base and J 6 bases; nucleotides not matched to a gene: 9. Germline CDR1 is SEHNR and CDR2 is FQNEAQ (reference sequence). This CDR3 spans 16 amino acids. This chain's CDR3 is CASSLVSSGQGSEAFF. In DNA form, the CDR3 reads TGTGCCAGCAGCTTAGTTTCCTCAGGACAGGGGTCTGAAGCTTTCTTT.

In this sample, this clonotype turned up a few times. The rearrangement links TRBV6-1 to TRBJ2-5; a possible D gene is TRBD1 (5 bases). CDR1 MNHNS and CDR2 SASEGT come from the germline V gene. There are 12 residues in the CDR3. Trimming took off 7 bases at V and 1 base at J, with 7 bases between the two ends. CDR3 nucleotide sequence: TGTGCCAGCATAGGGGCCCAAGAGACCCAGTACTTC. It yields the protein CASIGAQETQYF.

The V and J genes are TRBV7-6 and TRBJ2-2, with TRBD2 matching over 10 bases. The CDR3 is 15 amino acids. V trimming: 3 bases; J trimming: 6 bases; junction bases outside the gene matches: 4. Germline assignment: CDR1 SGHVS and CDR2 FNYEAQ. The CDR3 nucleotides read TGTGCCAGCAGCTTCCTCAGCGGGGGGGCCGGGGAGCTGTTTTTT. Protein product: CASSFLSGGAGELFF.

This clonotype turned up a few times. The V and J genes are TRBV19 and TRBJ2-1, with 7 bases lining up with TRBD1. This CDR3 contains 16 residues. Germline-derived CDR1 and CDR2 are LNHDA and SQIVND (reference sequence). Germline trimming cut 2 bases from V and 1 base from J; bases unmatched to any gene: 5. CDR3 region: CASSIISGGSYNEQFF. Here the CDR3 DNA reads TGTGCCAGTAGTATAATTTCAGGGGGATCCTACAATGAGCAGTTCTTC. Looking up the rest from reference TRBV19 and TRBJ2-1 gives the full variable domain: DGGITQSPKYLFRKEGQNVTLSCEQNLNHDAMYWYRQDPGQGLRLIYYSQIVNDFQKGDIAEGYSVSREKKESFPLTVTSAQKNPTAFYLCASSIISGGSYNEQFFGPGTRLTVL.

The V and J genes are TRBV5-6 and TRBJ1-1; D remains ambiguous. The CDR3 runs 16 residues. Germline V gives CDR1 SGHDT, CDR2 YYEEEE. V was trimmed by 0 bases and J by 0 bases, leaving 12 bases between them. The CDR3 DNA reads as TGTGCCAGCAGCTTGGTTCTGGCAGGATTGAACACTGAAGCTTTCTTT. Translation gives CASSLVLAGLNTEAFF.

This clonotype was observed a handful of times. The chain has TRBV7-8 and TRBJ1-4; no firm D call. The CDR3 totals 18 residues. Germline-derived CDR1 and CDR2 are SGHVS and FQNEAQ. V gave up 1 base and J gave up 0 bases, with 15 bases separating them. CDR3 coding DNA: TGTGCCAGCAGCTTAGTTTCGACACTCGTCTCAACTAATGAAAAACTGTTTTTT. This gives the protein CASSLVSTLVSTNEKLFF.

This clonotype was found a few times. The V call is TRBV27, the J call TRBJ2-3; possible D gene TRBD2, 7 bases. The CDR3 is 17 amino acids. The germline V and J ends were trimmed by 2 bases and 2 bases, with 17 bases remaining between them. Germline lookup yields CDR1 MNHEY and CDR2 SMNVEV (reference sequence). This chain's CDR3 is CASSLKARGGLTDTQYF. CDR3 in DNA: TGTGCCAGCAGTTTAAAGGCTCGCGGGGGCCTCACAGATACGCAGTATTTT.

The CDR3 DNA follows: TGCAGTGCTCGAGGACTAGCTACCTACAATGTTGGGCAGTTCTTC. As protein: CSARGLATYNVGQFF. The genes are TRBV20-1 and TRBJ2-1; 8 positions match TRBD2. The CDR3 totals 15 residues. V dropped 5 bases and J dropped 12; count of bases not matched to a gene: 18. CDR1 and CDR2 from the germline V gene are DFQATT and SNEGSKA (reference sequence).

With respect to this clonotype: A read error is possible here, since a much larger clone lies one base away. V usage is TRBV7-8 and J usage is TRBJ2-5, with TRBD1 matching over 10 bases. This CDR3 is 17 amino acids long. Germline V lookup: CDR1 SGHVS, CDR2 FQNEAQ. CDR3 loop: CTSSTNRDRGPQETQYF. The CDR3 DNA reads as TGTACCAGCAGCACCAACCGGGACAGGGGTCCCCAAGAGACCCAGTACTTC.

The rearrangement joins TRBV7-8 to TRBJ1-2; D may be TRBD1 (5 bases). This CDR3 spans 14 amino acids. Trimming removed 1 base from V and 7 bases from J, with 13 bases in between. Germline-derived CDR1 and CDR2 are SGHVS and FQNEAQ. The CDR3 spells CASSLVAGSSGYTF. As DNA, the CDR3 is TGTGCCAGCAGCTTAGTAGCAGGGTCGAGTGGCTACACCTTC.

This clonotype was seen a few times. The chain couples TRBV7-6 to TRBJ1-5, with a tentative D call TRBD1 (6 bases). Trimming cost V 1 base and J 7 bases, with 14 bases left between them. This CDR3 is 15 amino acids long. Germline V CDR1 and CDR2: SGHVS, FNYEAQ. For the CDR3, the DNA is TGTGCCAGCAGCTTAGAGGGGGGCAGAATCCAGCCCCAGCATTTT. Protein: CASSLEGGRIQPQHF.

V usage is TRBV10-3 and J usage is TRBJ2-2, with 12 nucleotides matching TRBD2. The CDR3 has 16 residues. Germline loops: CDR1 ENHRY, CDR2 SYGVKD. The trim removed 9 bases at V and 0 bases at J, leaving 5 bases unmatched. CDR3 protein: CAMATSGGPNTGELFF. The CDR3, as DNA: TGTGCCATGGCGACTAGCGGGGGCCCGAACACCGGGGAGCTGTTTTTT.

This clonotype has more than one count but fewer than ten. V usage is TRBV27 and J usage is TRBJ2-7; TRBD2 might be the D (5 bases). The ends were cut back, 5 bases at V and 4 bases at J, with 12 bases in the middle. The CDR3 is made up of 13 amino acids. Germline CDR1 reads MNHEY; CDR2 reads SMNVEV (reference sequence). The CDR3: CASSVQTGYEQYF. The CDR3 nucleotides are TGTGCCAGCAGTGTACAGACGGGGTACGAGCAGTACTTC.

A few counts support this clonotype. The V call is TRBV20-1, the J call TRBJ2-2; D remains unclear. Germline CDR1 DFQATT, CDR2 SNEGSKA (reference sequence). This CDR3 has 14 residues. Trimming took 3 bases from V and 6 from J, leaving 14 bases between them. This CDR3 is CSARELNGPGELFF. CDR3 DNA: TGCAGTGCTAGGGAACTCAATGGTCCCGGGGAGCTGTTTTTT.

This rearrangement joins TRBV6-5 to TRBJ2-3, with D unresolved. The CDR3 has 13 amino acids. Germline values: CDR1 MNHEY, CDR2 SVGAGI. V was shortened by 2 bases and J by 10 bases, with 13 bases between the two germline ends. CDR3 bases: TGTGCCAGCAGTTACAGCAACCCATTTGCGCAGTATTTT. Translation gives CASSYSNPFAQYF.

This clonotype was detected ten times or more. The chain links TRBV7-8 to TRBJ1-3, with D unresolved. This CDR3 comprises 13 residues. Germline assignment: CDR1 SGHVS and CDR2 FQNEAQ. Trimming pared 5 bases from V and 1 base from J, leaving 6 bases between. CDR3 coding DNA: TGTGCCAGCAGCGGGGAATCTGGAAACACCATATATTTT. Residues: CASSGESGNTIYF.

The sample holds many counts of this clonotype. This chain uses TRBV6-1 with TRBJ1-4; weak D call: TRBD1 (5 bases). V dropped 4 bases and J dropped 8 bases, with 17 bases sitting between them. The germline CDR1 and CDR2 sequences are MNHNS and SASEGT. The CDR3 length is 15 residues. CDR3 in amino acids: CASSGPGWKREKLFF. The DNA of the CDR3 is TGTGCCAGCAGTGGTCCAGGGTGGAAAAGAGAAAAACTGTTTTTT.

This clonotype was seen ten or more times. The chain uses TRBV7-3 and TRBJ2-2; perhaps TRBD2 as D (6 bases). Germline loops: CDR1 SGHTA, CDR2 FQGTGA. The CDR3 has 13 amino acids. The V gene lost 8 bases and the J gene lost 3 bases, with 10 bases spanning the gap. The CDR3 nucleotides read TGTGCCAGCGCGGGGAGACACACCGGGGAGCTGTTTTTT. It is translated as CASAGRHTGELFF.

This clonotype was counted ten times or more. This sequence joins TRBV7-2 and TRBJ2-2, with D possibly TRBD2 on 6 matching bases. Trimming removed 1 base at V and 0 bases at J, with 6 bases between. There are 15 residues in the CDR3. Germline lookup yields CDR1 SGHTA and CDR2 FQGNSA. In DNA form, the CDR3 reads TGTGCCAGCAGCTTAGGGGGGGCGAACACCGGGGAGCTGTTTTTT. This gives the protein CASSLGGANTGELFF. Full variable domain (missing parts from reference TRBV7-2 and TRBJ2-2): GAGVSQSPSNKVTEKGKDVELRCDPISGHTALYWYRQSLGQGLEFLIYFQGNSAPDKSGLPSDRFSAERTGGSVSTLTIQRTQQEDSAVYLCASSLGGANTGELFFGEGSRLTVL.

This clonotype was seen more than once but under ten times. The chain recombines TRBV20-1 with TRBJ1-1; D is uncertain. CDR3 length: 10 residues. Trimming removed 5 bases at V and 3 bases at J, with 4 bases between. CDR1 and CDR2 (germline): DFQATT, SNEGSKA (reference sequence). This CDR3 is CSAWDTEAFF. Here the CDR3 DNA reads TGCAGTGCTTGGGACACTGAAGCTTTCTTT.

A word on this clonotype: With a much larger clone just one base away, this may be a read error. The J gene is TRBJ1-5, the V gene TRBV12-3 or TRBV12-4, with D perhaps matching TRBD1 (6 bases). V was pared by 5 bases and J by 5 bases, with 13 bases between. This CDR3 region has 14 residues. The CDR3 here is CASSPTGSDQPQHF. As DNA, the CDR3 is TGTGCCAGCAGTCCCACAGGGTCAGATCAGCCCCAGCATTTT.

Many counts were recorded for this clonotype. V and J are TRBV7-9 and TRBJ2-1; D is unclear. The CDR3 length is 17 residues. V shed 2 bases and J shed 4 bases, with 18 bases lying between them. Germline V CDR1 and CDR2: SEHNR, FQNEAQ (reference sequence). This chain's CDR3 is CASSLTSRQKLYNEQFF. DNA for the CDR3: TGTGCCAGCAGCTTAACCTCCCGTCAGAAACTTTACAATGAGCAGTTCTTC.

This clonotype was counted only a few times. The V gene is TRBV7-9, the J gene TRBJ1-3, with 8 bases identical to TRBD1. J gave up 2 bases and V 7 bases, and 7 bases lay outside the gene matches. The germline V gene has CDR1 SEHNR and CDR2 FQNEAQ (reference sequence). The CDR3 sequence is 15 residues long. In DNA form, the CDR3 reads TGTGCCAGCATTCATCAGGGGGCAACTGGAAACACCATATATTTT. Amino acid sequence: CASIHQGATGNTIYF.